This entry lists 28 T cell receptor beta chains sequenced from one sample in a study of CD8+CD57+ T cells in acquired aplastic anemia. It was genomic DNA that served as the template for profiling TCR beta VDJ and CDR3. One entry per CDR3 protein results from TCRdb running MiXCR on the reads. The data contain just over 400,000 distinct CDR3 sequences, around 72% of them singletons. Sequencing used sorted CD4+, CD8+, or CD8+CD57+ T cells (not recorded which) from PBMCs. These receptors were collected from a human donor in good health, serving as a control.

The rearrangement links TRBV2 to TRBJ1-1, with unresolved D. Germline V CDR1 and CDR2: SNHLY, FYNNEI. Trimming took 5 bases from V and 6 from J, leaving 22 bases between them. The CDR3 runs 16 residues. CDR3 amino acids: CASSKEPVRARAEAFF. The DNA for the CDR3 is TGTGCCAGCAGTAAAGAGCCGGTTAGGGCGAGAGCTGAAGCTTTCTTT.

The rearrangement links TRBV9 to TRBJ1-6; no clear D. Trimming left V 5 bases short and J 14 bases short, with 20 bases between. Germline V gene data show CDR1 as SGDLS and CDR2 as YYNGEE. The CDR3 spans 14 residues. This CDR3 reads CASSLVGSHSSLHF. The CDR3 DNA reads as TGTGCCAGCAGTCTCGTGGGCAGTCACTCCTCCCTCCACTTT. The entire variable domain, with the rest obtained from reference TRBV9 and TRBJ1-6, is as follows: DSGVTQTPKHLITATGQRVTLRCSPRSGDLSVYWYQQSLDQGLQFLIQYYNGEERAKGNILERFSAQQFPDLHSELNLSSLELGDSALYFCASSLVGSHSSLHFGNGTRLTVT.

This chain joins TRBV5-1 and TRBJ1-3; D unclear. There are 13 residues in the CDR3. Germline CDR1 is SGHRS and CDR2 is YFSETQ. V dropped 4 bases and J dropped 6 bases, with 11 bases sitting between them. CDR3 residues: CASSEGYQNTIYF. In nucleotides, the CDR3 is TGCGCCAGCAGCGAGGGATATCAAAACACCATATATTTT.

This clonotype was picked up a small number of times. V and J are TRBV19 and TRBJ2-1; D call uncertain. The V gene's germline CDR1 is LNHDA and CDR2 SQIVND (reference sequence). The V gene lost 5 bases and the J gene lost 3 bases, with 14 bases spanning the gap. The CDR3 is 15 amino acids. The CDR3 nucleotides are TGTGCCAGTAGTCCCCACCCCGGTGGCTACAATGAGCAGTTCTTC. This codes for CASSPHPGGYNEQFF. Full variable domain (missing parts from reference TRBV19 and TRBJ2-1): DGGITQSPKYLFRKEGQNVTLSCEQNLNHDAMYWYRQDPGQGLRLIYYSQIVNDFQKGDIAEGYSVSREKKESFPLTVTSAQKNPTAFYLCASSPHPGGYNEQFFGPGTRLTVL.

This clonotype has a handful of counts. The CDR3 nucleotides read TGTGCCAGCAGTTGGGTCGGGGGGACTCGGGGTAGGAGGGAAGGGGCCAAAAACATTCAGTACTTC. This encodes CASSWVGGTRGRREGAKNIQYF. V usage is TRBV6-2 or TRBV6-3 and J usage is TRBJ2-4; TRBD2 matches 7 bases. V was clipped by 4 bases and J by 1 base; unmatched bases: 25. The CDR3 covers 22 residues. Germline-derived CDR1 and CDR2 are MNHEY and SVGEGT.

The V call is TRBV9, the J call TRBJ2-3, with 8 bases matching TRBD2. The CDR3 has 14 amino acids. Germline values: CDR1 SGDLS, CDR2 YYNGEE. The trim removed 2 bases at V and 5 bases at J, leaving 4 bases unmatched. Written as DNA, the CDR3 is TGTGCCAGCAGCGTTTACGGGGGGGGAGATACGCAGTATTTT. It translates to CASSVYGGGDTQYF.

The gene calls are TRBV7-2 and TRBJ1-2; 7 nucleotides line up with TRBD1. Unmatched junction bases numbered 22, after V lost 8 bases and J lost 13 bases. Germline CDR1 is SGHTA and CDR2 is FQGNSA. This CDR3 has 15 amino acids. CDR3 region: CASGVHGDRDQYFTF. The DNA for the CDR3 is TGTGCCAGCGGGGTGCACGGAGACAGGGACCAGTACTTCACCTTC.

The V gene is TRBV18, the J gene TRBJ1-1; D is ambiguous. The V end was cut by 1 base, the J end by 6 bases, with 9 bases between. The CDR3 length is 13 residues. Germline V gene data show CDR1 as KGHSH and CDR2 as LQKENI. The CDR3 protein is CASSPRGQPEAFF. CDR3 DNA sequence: TGTGCCAGCTCACCACGCGGGCAGCCTGAAGCTTTCTTT.

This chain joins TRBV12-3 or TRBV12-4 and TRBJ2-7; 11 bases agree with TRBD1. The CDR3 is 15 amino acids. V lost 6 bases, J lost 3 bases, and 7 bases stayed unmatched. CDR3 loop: CASRRGTGGNYEQYF. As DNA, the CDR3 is TGTGCCAGCAGGCGCGGGACAGGGGGGAACTACGAGCAGTACTTC.

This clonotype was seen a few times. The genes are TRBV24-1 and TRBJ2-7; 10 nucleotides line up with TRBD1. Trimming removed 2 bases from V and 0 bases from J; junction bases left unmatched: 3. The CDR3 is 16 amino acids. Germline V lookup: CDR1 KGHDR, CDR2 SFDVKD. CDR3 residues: CATSDSGDRGSYEQYF. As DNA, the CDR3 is TGTGCCACCAGTGATTCCGGGGACAGGGGCTCCTACGAGCAGTACTTC.

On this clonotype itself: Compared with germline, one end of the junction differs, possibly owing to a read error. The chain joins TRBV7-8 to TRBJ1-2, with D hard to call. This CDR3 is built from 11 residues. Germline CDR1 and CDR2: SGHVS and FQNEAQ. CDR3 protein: CASSSVEGYAF. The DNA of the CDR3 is TGTGCCAGCAGCTCAGTGGAAGGATACGCCTTC.

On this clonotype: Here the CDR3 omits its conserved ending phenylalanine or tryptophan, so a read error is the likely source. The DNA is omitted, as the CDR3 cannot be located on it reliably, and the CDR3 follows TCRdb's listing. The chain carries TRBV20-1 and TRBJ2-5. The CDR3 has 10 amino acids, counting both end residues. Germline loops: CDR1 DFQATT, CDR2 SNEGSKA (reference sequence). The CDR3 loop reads CSATSGHQQI.

Written as DNA, the CDR3 is TGTGCCGGCACAGACTCTCTGGGCTATCAAGAGACCCAGTACTTC. As protein: CAGTDSLGYQETQYF. V gene TRBV6-9 combines with J gene TRBJ2-5; the D is unclear. Germline CDR1 is MNHGY and CDR2 is SVAAGI. The CDR3 length is 15 residues. The V and J ends lost 11 bases and 2 bases respectively, with 21 bases between them.

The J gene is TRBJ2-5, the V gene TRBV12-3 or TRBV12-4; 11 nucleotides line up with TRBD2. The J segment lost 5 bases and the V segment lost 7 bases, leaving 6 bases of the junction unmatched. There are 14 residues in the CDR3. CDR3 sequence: CASMNSGGDETQYF. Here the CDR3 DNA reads TGTGCCAGCATGAATAGCGGGGGGGATGAGACCCAGTACTTC.

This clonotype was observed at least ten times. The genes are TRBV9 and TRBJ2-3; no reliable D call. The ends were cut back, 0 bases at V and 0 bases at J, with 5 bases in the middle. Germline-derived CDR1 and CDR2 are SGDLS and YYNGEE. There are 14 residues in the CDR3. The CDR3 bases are TGTGCCAGCAGCGTAGTGTCTAGCACAGATACGCAGTATTTT. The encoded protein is CASSVVSSTDTQYF.

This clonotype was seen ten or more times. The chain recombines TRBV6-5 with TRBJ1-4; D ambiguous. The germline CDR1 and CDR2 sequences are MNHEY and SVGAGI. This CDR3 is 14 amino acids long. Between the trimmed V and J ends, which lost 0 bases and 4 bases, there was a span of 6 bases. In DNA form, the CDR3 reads TGTGCCAGCAGTTACTCGAGGATTAATGAAAAACTGTTTTTT. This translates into CASSYSRINEKLFF.

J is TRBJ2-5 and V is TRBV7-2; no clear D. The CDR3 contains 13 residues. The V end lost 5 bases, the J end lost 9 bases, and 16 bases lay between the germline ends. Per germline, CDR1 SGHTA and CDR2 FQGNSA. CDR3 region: CASSPRGNQPQYF. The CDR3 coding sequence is TGTGCCAGCAGCCCTCGAGGCAATCAGCCCCAGTACTTC.

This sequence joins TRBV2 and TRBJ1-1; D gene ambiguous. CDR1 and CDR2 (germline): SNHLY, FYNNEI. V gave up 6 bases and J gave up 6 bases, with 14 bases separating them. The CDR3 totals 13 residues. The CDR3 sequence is CASRDGVGPEAFF. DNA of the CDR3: TGTGCCAGCAGAGACGGGGTAGGACCTGAAGCTTTCTTT. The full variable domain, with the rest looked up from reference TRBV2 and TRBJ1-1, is EPEVTQTPSHQVTQMGQEVILRCVPISNHLYFYWYRQILGQKVEFLVSFYNNEISEKSEIFDDQFSVERPDGSNFTLKIRSTKLEDSAMYFCASRDGVGPEAFFGQGTRLTVV.

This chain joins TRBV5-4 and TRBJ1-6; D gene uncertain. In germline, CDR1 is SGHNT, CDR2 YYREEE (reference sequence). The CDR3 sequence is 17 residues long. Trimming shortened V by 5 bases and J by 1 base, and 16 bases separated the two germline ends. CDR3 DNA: TGTGCCAGCAGTCTAGAAGGGAACGGATCCTATAATTCACCCCTCCACTTT. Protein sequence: CASSLEGNGSYNSPLHF.

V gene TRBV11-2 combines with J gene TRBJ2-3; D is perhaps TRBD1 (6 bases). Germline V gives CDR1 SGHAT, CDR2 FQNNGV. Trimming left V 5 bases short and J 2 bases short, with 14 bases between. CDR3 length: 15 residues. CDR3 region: CASSPGGGPTDTQYF. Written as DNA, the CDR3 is TGTGCCAGCAGCCCCGGTGGGGGCCCCACAGATACGCAGTATTTT.

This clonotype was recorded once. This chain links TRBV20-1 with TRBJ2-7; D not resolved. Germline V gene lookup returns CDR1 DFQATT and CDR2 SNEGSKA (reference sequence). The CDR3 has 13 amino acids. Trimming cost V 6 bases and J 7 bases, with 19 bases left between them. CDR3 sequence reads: CSALTTESQEQYF. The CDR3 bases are TGCAGTGCCCTAACTACCGAAAGCCAAGAGCAGTACTTC.

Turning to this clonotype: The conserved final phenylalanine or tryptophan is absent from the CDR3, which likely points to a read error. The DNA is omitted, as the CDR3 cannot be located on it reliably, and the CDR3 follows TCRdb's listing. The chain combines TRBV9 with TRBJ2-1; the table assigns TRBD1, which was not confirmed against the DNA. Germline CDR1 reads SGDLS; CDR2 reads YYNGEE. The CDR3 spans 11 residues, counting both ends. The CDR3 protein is CASSGDEGPCV.

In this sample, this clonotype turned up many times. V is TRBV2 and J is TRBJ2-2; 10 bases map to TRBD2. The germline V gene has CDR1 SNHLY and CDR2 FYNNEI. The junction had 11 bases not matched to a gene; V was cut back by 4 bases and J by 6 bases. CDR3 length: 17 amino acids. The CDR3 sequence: CASSGRVAGGTPGELFF. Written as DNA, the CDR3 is TGTGCCAGCAGTGGTAGGGTAGCGGGGGGAACACCCGGGGAGCTGTTTTTT. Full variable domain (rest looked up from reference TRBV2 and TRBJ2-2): EPEVTQTPSHQVTQMGQEVILRCVPISNHLYFYWYRQILGQKVEFLVSFYNNEISEKSEIFDDQFSVERPDGSNFTLKIRSTKLEDSAMYFCASSGRVAGGTPGELFFGEGSRLTVL.

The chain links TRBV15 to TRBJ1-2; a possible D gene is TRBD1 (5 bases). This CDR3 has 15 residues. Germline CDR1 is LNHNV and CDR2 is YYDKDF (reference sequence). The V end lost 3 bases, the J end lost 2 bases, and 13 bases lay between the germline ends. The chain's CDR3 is CATSREIGTNYGYTF. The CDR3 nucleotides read TGTGCCACCAGCAGGGAGATCGGGACCAACTATGGCTACACCTTC.

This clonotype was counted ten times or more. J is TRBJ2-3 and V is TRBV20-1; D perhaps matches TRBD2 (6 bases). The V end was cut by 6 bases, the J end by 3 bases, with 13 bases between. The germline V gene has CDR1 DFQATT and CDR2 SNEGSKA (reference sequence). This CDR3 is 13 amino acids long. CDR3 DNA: TGCAGTGCCGAGTGGGGGGTAACAGATACGCAGTATTTT. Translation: CSAEWGVTDTQYF.

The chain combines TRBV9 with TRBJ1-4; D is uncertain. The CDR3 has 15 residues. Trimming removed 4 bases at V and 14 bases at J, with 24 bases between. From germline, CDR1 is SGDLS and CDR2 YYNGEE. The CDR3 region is CASSSSAFPSYELFF. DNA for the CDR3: TGTGCCAGCAGCTCAAGCGCGTTCCCATCCTACGAGCTGTTTTTT. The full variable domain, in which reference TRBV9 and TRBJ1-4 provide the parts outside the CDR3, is DSGVTQTPKHLITATGQRVTLRCSPRSGDLSVYWYQQSLDQGLQFLIQYYNGEERAKGNILERFSAQQFPDLHSELNLSSLELGDSALYFCASSSSAFPSYELFFGSGTQLSVL.

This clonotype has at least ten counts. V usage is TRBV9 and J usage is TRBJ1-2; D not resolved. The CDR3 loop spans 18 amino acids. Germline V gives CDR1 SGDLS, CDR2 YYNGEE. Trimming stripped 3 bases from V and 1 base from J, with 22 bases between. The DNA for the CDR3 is TGTGCCAGCAGCGCCGCGGGGAGGGCCGAAGTTAATAACTATGGCTACACCTTC. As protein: CASSAAGRAEVNNYGYTF.

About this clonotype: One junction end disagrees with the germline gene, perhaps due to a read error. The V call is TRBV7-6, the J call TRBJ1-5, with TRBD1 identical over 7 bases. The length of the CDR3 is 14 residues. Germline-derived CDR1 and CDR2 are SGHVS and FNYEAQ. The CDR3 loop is CASSGETGSPAPYF. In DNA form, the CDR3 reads TGTGCCAGCAGCGGCGAGACAGGGAGTCCTGCCCCTTATTTT.